This T cell receptor beta chain was retrieved from a study of T cells after somatic rescue of genetic block. Sequencing used immunoSEQ multiplex PCR; TCRdb keeps in-frame clones, though not all of them. The sample holds tens of thousands of clones, just under 95% seen once. V shed 8 bases and J shed 9 bases, with 14 bases lying between them. Per germline, CDR1 MNHEY and CDR2 SVGAGI. The CDR3 runs to 13 residues. The J gene is TRBJ1-6, the V gene TRBV6-5; no reliable D call. The clonotype comes from a man between 35 and 55 years old. Specimen: peripheral blood mononuclear cells (PBMCs). As DNA, the CDR3 is TGTGCCAGCCATCGAGTTTTGGGTTCACCCCTCCACTTT. This codes for CASHRVLGSPLHF.